This entry lists 28 T cell receptor beta chains sequenced from one sample in a study of OX40 agonist ivuxolimab in advanced cancers. Generated by immunoSEQ multiplex PCR, the TCRdb table keeps only in-frame clones and is missing some. This sample has under 100,000 clones; just under 95% occur once, and the top ten carry approximately 9.9%. The sequences come from CD4+ or CD8+ T cells sorted from blood, collected in a trial of the OX40 agonist ivuxolimab. All receptors derive from an adult with an advanced solid tumor such as melanoma, head and neck, liver or kidney cancer.

V is TRBV4-3 and J is TRBJ2-1; D gene uncertain. Germline V CDR1 and CDR2: LGHNA, YSLEER. Trimming left V 1 base short and J 7 bases short, with 14 bases between. The CDR3 is 15 residues long. CDR3 coding DNA: TGCGCCAGCAGCCAAGCCCCAGCGCTGTTGAATGAGCAGTTCTTC. This encodes CASSQAPALLNEQFF.

The chain joins TRBV19 to TRBJ2-5; 11 bases map to TRBD1. CDR3 length equals 13 residues. The junction had 3 bases not matched to a gene; V was cut back by 7 bases and J by 5 bases. From germline, CDR1 is LNHDA and CDR2 SQIVND (reference sequence). The DNA of the CDR3 is TGTGCCAGTAACGGGACAGGGGGGGAGACCCAGTACTTC. Amino acid sequence: CASNGTGGETQYF.

The chain links TRBV7-8 to TRBJ2-3; TRBD2 matches at 7 bases. The CDR3 covers 16 residues. The trim removed 5 bases at V and 0 bases at J, leaving 8 bases unmatched. Per germline, CDR1 SGHVS and CDR2 FQNEAQ. This chain's CDR3 is CASSPRGTTSTDTQYF. CDR3 nucleotides: TGTGCCAGCAGCCCGCGCGGGACTACCAGCACAGATACGCAGTATTTT.

The genes are TRBV9 and TRBJ2-3; D gene uncertain. This CDR3 spans 13 amino acids. CDR1 is SGDLS and CDR2 is YYNGEE in the germline V gene. The V end lost 3 bases, the J end lost 6 bases, and 11 bases lay between the germline ends. The CDR3, as DNA: TGTGCCAGCAGCGCCCCCCCGGTGGATACGCAGTATTTT. Amino acid sequence: CASSAPPVDTQYF.

The gene calls are TRBV11-2 and TRBJ2-7; D gene unclear. Germline V gene lookup returns CDR1 SGHAT and CDR2 FQNNGV. V shed 2 bases and J shed 2 bases, with 19 bases lying between them. The CDR3 totals 17 residues. CDR3: CASSLIPLDRGPYEQYF. CDR3 bases: TGTGCCAGCAGCTTAATCCCCCTGGACCGTGGCCCCTACGAGCAGTACTTC.

The chain employs TRBV7-3 and TRBJ2-3; 13 bases agree with TRBD2. CDR3 size: 15 residues. Germline lookup yields CDR1 SGHTA and CDR2 FQGTGA. Trimming at V came to 6 bases and at J to 4 bases, leaving 4 bases not matched to a gene. The CDR3 DNA reads as TGTGCCAGCAGTTTAGGACTAGCGGGGGCAGATACGCAGTATTTT. Translated: CASSLGLAGADTQYF.

This rearrangement joins TRBV6-5 to TRBJ2-1; no clear D gene. Per the germline V gene, CDR1 is MNHEY and CDR2 is SVGAGI. The V end was cut by 6 bases, the J end by 5 bases, with 17 bases between. The CDR3 contains 15 residues. The CDR3 spells CASSPNPQEHNEQFF. The DNA of the CDR3 is TGTGCCAGCAGCCCGAACCCCCAGGAGCACAATGAGCAGTTCTTC.

This clone was counted once. The rearrangement uses TRBV5-1 and TRBJ2-7; D not certain. Germline lookup yields CDR1 SGHRS and CDR2 YFSETQ. The CDR3 contains 18 residues. The V and J ends lost 0 bases and 7 bases respectively, with 26 bases between them. CDR3 nucleotide sequence: TGCGCCAGCAGCTTGGTCGGAACGACCAGCGAATCCGCGTGGGAGCAGTACTTC. The encoded protein is CASSLVGTTSESAWEQYF.

This chain uses TRBV5-6 with TRBJ2-5; possibly TRBD1 for D (6 bases). The tail of the sequence fits TRBJ2-7 better, so the J call may be wrong. This CDR3 is built from 16 residues. Germline CDR1 and CDR2: SGHDT and YYEEEE. The chain's CDR3 is CASSLEQGPSPLEQYF. CDR3 in DNA: TGTGCCAGCAGCCTCGAACAGGGCCCTTCCCCACTCGAGCAGTACTTC.

The chain uses TRBV10-2 and TRBJ2-3; D possibly corresponds to TRBD2 (7 bases). Germline-derived CDR1 and CDR2 are WSHSY and SAAADI. The V gene lost 6 bases and the J gene lost 2 bases, with 15 bases spanning the gap. The CDR3 sequence is 15 residues long. CDR3 region: CASRGGGSYTDTQYF. The CDR3 DNA follows: TGCGCCAGCAGGGGGGGCGGGAGCTACACAGATACGCAGTATTTT.

The chain uses TRBV5-1 and TRBJ1-3; no clear D gene. Trimming left V 4 bases short and J 8 bases short, with 16 bases between. This CDR3 contains 14 residues. Germline V gives CDR1 SGHRS, CDR2 YFSETQ. The CDR3, as DNA: TGCGCCAGCAGCCCTGCCGAAGCAACCGACACCATATATTTT. Protein product: CASSPAEATDTIYF.

The chain combines TRBV7-9 with TRBJ2-1, with TRBD2 identical over 12 bases. Germline values: CDR1 SEHNR, CDR2 FQNEAQ (reference sequence). J gave up 8 bases and V 1 base, and 12 bases lay outside the gene matches. The CDR3 has 18 residues. The DNA of the CDR3 is TGTGCCAGCAGCTTAGTGGGCCCTCGGACTAGCGGGGCCTATGAGCAGTTCTTC. It translates to CASSLVGPRTSGAYEQFF.

The V gene is TRBV9, the J gene TRBJ2-3; 8 positions agree with TRBD2. Germline V gene data show CDR1 as SGDLS and CDR2 as YYNGEE. With V trimmed by 4 bases and J by 0 bases, 4 bases remained unmatched. The CDR3 spans 15 residues. As DNA, the CDR3 is TGTGCCAGCAGCCCCGGGGGGGTTAGCACAGATACGCAGTATTTT. This gives the protein CASSPGGVSTDTQYF.

This clone was counted a single time. The chain employs TRBV4-1 and TRBJ2-7; 12 nucleotides agree with TRBD1. This CDR3 region has 15 residues. Germline lookup yields CDR1 MGHRA and CDR2 YSYEKL. With V trimmed by 3 bases and J by 4 bases, 4 bases remained unmatched. CDR3 sequence reads: CASSHGTGGGYEQYF. CDR3 DNA: TGCGCCAGCAGCCATGGGACAGGGGGCGGGTACGAGCAGTACTTC.

This clone was seen once. This chain links TRBV5-1 with TRBJ2-7; TRBD1 aligns across 7 bases. V was clipped by 4 bases and J by 1 base; unmatched bases: 2. CDR3 length equals 13 residues. Germline V gene lookup returns CDR1 SGHRS and CDR2 YFSETQ. The CDR3 loop is CASSLTGSYEQYF. The CDR3 coding sequence is TGCGCCAGCAGCCTGACAGGGTCCTACGAGCAGTACTTC.

The CDR3: CAWSMSYEQYF. The CDR3 DNA reads TGTGCCTGGAGTATGAGCTACGAGCAGTACTTC. V is TRBV30 and J is TRBJ2-7; no reliable D call. This CDR3 comprises 11 residues. Germline loops: CDR1 GTSNPN, CDR2 SVGIG (reference sequence). V gave up 2 bases and J gave up 3 bases, with 5 bases separating them.

The rearrangement joins TRBV7-9 to TRBJ1-4, with no clear D. The CDR3 has 16 amino acids. Per germline, CDR1 SEHNR and CDR2 FQNEAQ (reference sequence). Trimming pared 1 base from V and 5 bases from J, leaving 14 bases between. The DNA for the CDR3 is TGTGCCAGCAGCTTAGAGCAGGCGGCCTGGAATGAAAAACTGTTTTTT. This translates into CASSLEQAAWNEKLFF.

The chain has TRBV13 and TRBJ2-7; perhaps D is TRBD1 or TRBD2 (5 bases each). The CDR3 totals 14 residues. Germline CDR1 and CDR2: PRHDT and FYEKMQ (reference sequence). V lost 4 bases and J 4 bases, leaving 14 bases between the germline ends. The CDR3 is CASSSTVGVYEQYF. CDR3 nucleotide sequence: TGTGCCAGCAGCTCTACGGTGGGGGTTTACGAGCAGTACTTC.

This clone has just one count. The chain uses TRBV27 and TRBJ2-3; 12 nucleotides agree with TRBD2. Germline CDR1 is MNHEY and CDR2 is SMNVEV (reference sequence). The CDR3 has 15 residues. V dropped 4 bases and J dropped 8; count of bases not matched to a gene: 7. The CDR3: CASSSPSGGAATQYF. The CDR3 region has the DNA TGTGCCAGCAGTTCACCTAGCGGGGGGGCAGCTACGCAGTATTTT.

This chain uses TRBV27 with TRBJ1-1; D is perhaps TRBD1 (5 bases). Germline V gene data show CDR1 as MNHEY and CDR2 as SMNVEV (reference sequence). CDR3 length: 14 residues. V shed 3 bases and J shed 1 base, with 9 bases lying between them. CDR3 coding DNA: TGTGCCAGCAGTTTTGGTAGGGGGAACACTGAAGCTTTCTTT. It translates to CASSFGRGNTEAFF.

The V gene is TRBV18, the J gene TRBJ1-4; D is possibly TRBD1 (5 bases). There are 14 residues in the CDR3. Trimming removed 0 bases from V and 8 bases from J, with 10 bases in between. Germline CDR1 is KGHSH and CDR2 is LQKENI. The CDR3: CASSPPEGVEKLFF. CDR3 sequence (DNA): TGTGCCAGCTCACCACCAGAAGGGGTAGAAAAACTGTTTTTT.

In DNA, the CDR3 is TGCGCCAGCAGCGATGACAGGGGTGCCTCCTACGAGCAGTACTTC. This translates into CASSDDRGASYEQYF. The chain joins TRBV5-1 to TRBJ2-7; 8 bases line up with TRBD1. Germline values: CDR1 SGHRS, CDR2 YFSETQ. V dropped 4 bases and J dropped 0; count of bases not matched to a gene: 6. CDR3 length: 15 amino acids.

The chain recombines TRBV11-2 with TRBJ1-2; TRBD1 aligns across 8 bases. The CDR3 sequence is 16 residues long. Germline CDR1 SGHAT, CDR2 FQNNGV. V lost 5 bases to trimming and J lost 7 bases; unmatched junction nucleotides: 15. The CDR3 loop reads CASSIGAGQGAVGYTF. In DNA, the CDR3 is TGTGCCAGCAGCATAGGAGCGGGCCAGGGGGCTGTTGGCTACACCTTC.

This chain uses TRBV28 with TRBJ2-4, with D maybe TRBD2 (6 bases). The CDR3 has 13 residues. The germline V gene has CDR1 MDHEN and CDR2 SYDVKM. Between the trimmed V and J ends, which lost 8 bases and 6 bases, there was a span of 14 bases. CDR3 loop: CASLRVGRNIQYF. Here the CDR3 DNA reads TGTGCCAGCCTAAGGGTCGGGAGAAACATTCAGTACTTC.

This clone was seen a single time. The CDR3, as DNA: TGTGCCAGCAGCCCGGGACAGGCCACCGGCATTCAGTACTTC. Translated: CASSPGQATGIQYF. The V call is TRBV9, the J call TRBJ2-4; TRBD1 agrees at 8 bases. Germline trimming cut 4 bases from V and 9 bases from J; bases unmatched to any gene: 9. Germline V CDR1 and CDR2: SGDLS, YYNGEE. The length of the CDR3 is 14 residues.

This chain uses TRBV11-2 with TRBJ1-6; D call uncertain. Germline V gene lookup returns CDR1 SGHAT and CDR2 FQNNGV. The CDR3 has 13 residues. V was shortened by 0 bases and J by 13 bases, with 10 bases between the two germline ends. As DNA, the CDR3 is TGTGCCAGCAGCTTAGAAATTGGTGGCCCCCTCCACTTT. Translated, it gives CASSLEIGGPLHF.

The CDR3 DNA follows: TGCGCCAGCAGCTTGGGAGGCAGCCAAGAGACCCAGTACTTC. It is translated as CASSLGGSQETQYF. This chain connects TRBV5-1 to TRBJ2-5, with D hard to call. Germline-derived CDR1 and CDR2 are SGHRS and YFSETQ. This CDR3 comprises 14 residues. Trimming took 0 bases from V and 1 from J, leaving 7 bases between them.

V usage is TRBV5-5 and J usage is TRBJ2-7, with D perhaps matching TRBD1 or TRBD2 (5 bases each). The CDR3 runs 15 residues. CDR1 is SGHKS, CDR2 YYEKEE, per germline (reference sequence). V dropped 1 base and J dropped 2 bases, with 13 bases sitting between them. The CDR3 is CASSLWARGTYEQYF. The DNA of the CDR3 is TGTGCCAGCAGCTTGTGGGCGAGGGGAACCTACGAGCAGTACTTC.